This TCR beta chain was found in a study of circulating and synovial CD4+ cells in juvenile arthritis. Sequenced samples came from active juvenile idiopathic arthritis patients. Regarding this clone: Its target is not known.

General study points: Bulk blood CD4 repertoires were more diverse than these. Measured synovium overlap likely understates the true shared repertoire. Vbeta family usage analysis did not detect the pathogenic-like versus bulk difference.

With V trimmed by 5 bases and J by 5 bases, 12 bases remained unmatched. Germline CDR1 reads LGHNT; CDR2 reads FRNRAP. The CDR3 runs 16 residues. Method: immunoSEQ multiplex PCR; TCRdb's copy keeps in-frame clones and lacks some. The sample lists tens of thousands of clones; around 95% were seen once. The specimen was CD4+ T cells from blood. The receptor was derived from a human donor with juvenile idiopathic arthritis. The rearrangement uses TRBV12-5 and TRBJ2-5; TRBD1 matches at 9 bases. CDR3 sequence: CASGGTGTGLGETQYF. As DNA, the CDR3 is TGTGCTAGTGGTGGAACCGGGACAGGGCTTGGTGAGACCCAGTACTTC.